This T cell receptor beta chain was identified in a study of early T cells in non-severe SARS-CoV-2 infection. Germline V lookup: CDR1 LNHDA, CDR2 SQIVND (reference sequence). The junction had 5 bases not matched to a gene; V was cut back by 4 bases and J by 7 bases. The CDR3 has 15 residues. Only a few counts were recorded for this clonotype. In TCRdb, the 5' RACE reads were re-called with MiXCR into one record per CDR3 protein. The sample contains about 83,000 distinct CDR3 sequences, roughly an eighth of which appear only once. V and J are TRBV19 and TRBJ2-1; TRBD2 agrees at 12 bases. Sequenced sample: whole blood. The source is an adult who was a healthcare worker with PCR-confirmed SARS-CoV-2 infection or an uninfected control (not recorded which). The CDR3 nucleotides read TGTGCCAGTAGTAGGACTAGCGGGGTGGTAAATGAGCAGTTCTTC. This codes for CASSRTSGVVNEQFF.